This is a list of T cell receptor beta chains from one sample in a study of beta chain features in type 1 diabetes. Assay: immunoSEQ multiplex PCR; the TCRdb copy retains only in-frame clones and omits some. The sample comprises a few hundred thousand clones, 27% of which are singletons, and under 5% rests with the top ten. The sample consisted of central memory CD4+ T cells from blood. These TCRs come from a man aged 25 to 40 in good health. Each CDR3 is given with its conserved first and last residue. The order of the fields is V gene, D gene, clone size, J gene, CDR3 DNA, CDR3 protein. D genes are given only for firm matches. Size values are once, few and many counts, or a class for expanded clones, and some rows have none.

v_call: TRBV6-6
d_call: NA
clone_size: NA
j_call: TRBJ2-5
cdr3_nt: TGTGCCAGCATCAAAGGGGGGGTACAAGAGACCCAGTACTTC
cdr3_aa: CASIKGGVQETQYF

v_call: TRBV7-2
d_call: NA
clone_size: few
j_call: TRBJ2-1
cdr3_nt: TGTGCCAGCAGACCCACCCGCGAGGGTCGGGAGCAGTTCTTC
cdr3_aa: CASRPTREGREQFF

v_call: TRBV6-1
d_call: TRBD1
clone_size: NA
j_call: TRBJ2-4
cdr3_nt: TGTGCCAGCAGTGAAACTAACCAGGGGGTAGCCAAAAACATTCAGTACTTC
cdr3_aa: CASSETNQGVAKNIQYF

v_call: TRBV18
d_call: NA
clone_size: NA
j_call: TRBJ1-2
cdr3_nt: TGTGCCAGCTCACCACAGAGGACAGAGGGGTACTATGGCTACACCTTC
cdr3_aa: CASSPQRTEGYYGYTF

v_call: TRBV7-2
d_call: TRBD2
clone_size: many
j_call: TRBJ2-2
cdr3_nt: TGTGCCAGCAGCCGAGGGACTAGCGGGAGAAGAATAGGCGGGGAGCTGTTTTTT
cdr3_aa: CASSRGTSGRRIGGELFF

v_call: TRBV2
d_call: NA
clone_size: few
j_call: TRBJ2-5
cdr3_nt: TGTGCCATCCTAAGGGGGGGAGAGACCCAGTACTTC
cdr3_aa: CAILRGGETQYF

v_call: TRBV7-2
d_call: NA
clone_size: few
j_call: TRBJ2-5
cdr3_nt: TGTGCCAGCGCTGGGCAGGGGCAAGAGACCCAGTACTTC
cdr3_aa: CASAGQGQETQYF

v_call: TRBV6-5
d_call: NA
clone_size: NA
j_call: TRBJ2-2
cdr3_nt: TGTGCCAGCAGTTCGGGACAGAACACCGGGGAGCTGTTTTTT
cdr3_aa: CASSSGQNTGELFF

v_call: TRBV29-1
d_call: TRBD1
clone_size: NA
j_call: TRBJ1-5
cdr3_nt: TGCAGCGTTGCCGTGGGACAGGGGCTGCTGAGCAATCAGCCCCAGCATTTT
cdr3_aa: CSVAVGQGLLSNQPQHF

v_call: TRBV7-9
d_call: NA
clone_size: many
j_call: TRBJ2-7
cdr3_nt: TGTGCCAGCAGCCCGGACAGCGGACCACAATCCTACGAGCAGTACTTC
cdr3_aa: CASSPDSGPQSYEQYF

v_call: TRBV29-1
d_call: NA
clone_size: NA
j_call: TRBJ2-3
cdr3_nt: TGCAGCTGCACGACTGAAACTAGCACAGATACGCAGTATTTT
cdr3_aa: CSCTTETSTDTQYF

v_call: TRBV27
d_call: TRBD2
clone_size: few
j_call: TRBJ2-7
cdr3_nt: TGTGCCAGCAGTTGGGGACTAGCGGGAGGGCCGGCGTACGAGCAGTACTTC
cdr3_aa: CASSWGLAGGPAYEQYF

v_call: TRBV14
d_call: TRBD1
clone_size: NA
j_call: TRBJ2-3
cdr3_nt: TGTGCCAGCAGCCAAAAACAGGGGGTGAGCACAGATACGCAGTATTTT
cdr3_aa: CASSQKQGVSTDTQYF

v_call: TRBV5-1
d_call: NA
clone_size: few
j_call: TRBJ2-7
cdr3_nt: TGCGCCAGCAGCTTGGAAAAGGGCAACTACGAGCAGTACTTC
cdr3_aa: CASSLEKGNYEQYF

v_call: TRBV30
d_call: TRBD1
clone_size: few
j_call: TRBJ2-1
cdr3_nt: TGTGCCTGGACTCGCGGGACAGGCCCTTTGGATGAGCAGTTCTTC
cdr3_aa: CAWTRGTGPLDEQFF

v_call: TRBV27
d_call: NA
clone_size: NA
j_call: TRBJ2-7
cdr3_nt: TGTGCCAGCAGTTTCACAGGGCAAAACTACGAGCAGTACTTC
cdr3_aa: CASSFTGQNYEQYF

v_call: TRBV5-1
d_call: NA
clone_size: few
j_call: TRBJ2-1
cdr3_nt: TGCGCCAGCAGCTTGGCCAGGCAGGATGAGCAGTTCTTC
cdr3_aa: CASSLARQDEQFF

v_call: TRBV2
d_call: NA
clone_size: NA
j_call: TRBJ1-2
cdr3_nt: TGTGCCAGCAGTGAACTCCGGTATGGCTACACCTTC
cdr3_aa: CASSELRYGYTF